These 6 T cell receptor beta chains share one sample of origin, sequenced in a study of T cell repertoires in aging, cancer and after chemotherapy. A mixed TRB-A/B primer pool amplified rearranged TRB by multiplex touch-down PCR. TCRdb recomputed calls from the multiplex PCR reads with MiXCR, one row per CDR3 protein. The top ten clones hold roughly 53% of a sample with over 1,500 distinct CDR3 sequences, roughly 31% of them seen once. The template was genomic DNA from peripheral blood, not RNA. What was sequenced was blood. Every receptor here comes from a human donor with a solid tumor.

Relative to its sample, this clonotype is medium-sized. The J gene is TRBJ2-5, the V gene TRBV19; D ambiguous. V was cut by 3 bases and J by 5 bases, with 7 bases left in between. Germline V gene sequence: CDR1 LNHDA, CDR2 SQIVND (reference sequence). CDR3 length: 12 residues. Here the CDR3 DNA reads TGTGCCAGTAGTATCCGTGGGGAGACCCAGTACTTC. This gives the protein CASSIRGETQYF.

This clonotype is medium-sized (0.01 to 0.1%). This chain links TRBV6-2 or TRBV6-3 with TRBJ2-7; 7 bases are a match to TRBD2. The junction had 8 bases not matched to a gene; V was cut back by 2 bases and J by 4 bases. The CDR3 sequence is 15 residues long. The germline V gene has CDR1 MNHEY and CDR2 SVGEGT. In DNA, the CDR3 is TGTGCCAGCAGTTACCTTGCGGGAGAAAGTTACGAGCAGTACTTC. This encodes CASSYLAGESYEQYF.

The chain links TRBV18 to TRBJ2-1, with D perhaps TRBD1 or TRBD2 (5 bases each). CDR1 and CDR2 (germline): KGHSH, LQKENI. This CDR3 region has 15 residues. V gave up 2 bases and J gave up 7 bases, with 15 bases separating them. CDR3 sequence reads: CASSPGTESKNEQFF. CDR3 coding DNA: TGTGCCAGCTCACCAGGGACGGAAAGCAAGAATGAGCAGTTCTTC. Full variable domain (rest looked up from reference TRBV18 and TRBJ2-1): NAGVMQNPRHLVRRRGQEARLRCSPMKGHSHVYWYRQLPEEGLKFMVYLQKENIIDESGMPKERFSAEFPKEGPSILRIQQVVRGDSAAYFCASSPGTESKNEQFFGPGTRLTVL.

This clonotype is judged medium-sized. The chain employs TRBV27 and TRBJ2-3; 8 nucleotides align to TRBD1. CDR3 length: 13 residues. The V gene end was trimmed by 5 bases and the J gene end by 5 bases; junction bases not matched to a gene: 3. CDR1 and CDR2 from the germline V gene are MNHEY and SMNVEV (reference sequence). In DNA form, the CDR3 reads TGTGCCAGCAGTATCGGGACAGGAGATACGCAGTATTTT. Translation: CASSIGTGDTQYF.

About this clonotype: Being one base from a much bigger clone, this may be a read error. J is TRBJ2-1 and V is TRBV27; TRBD1 agrees at 8 bases. This CDR3 comprises 15 residues. Germline CDR1 is MNHEY and CDR2 is SMNVEV (reference sequence). The CDR3 coding sequence is TGTGCCAGCAGCACAGGGGGTGCCGGGAAGAATGAGCTGTTCTTC. Translating it yields CASSTGGAGKNELFF.

The rearrangement joins TRBV6-2 or TRBV6-3 to TRBJ1-5; no clear D. V was pared by 5 bases and J by 3 bases, with 11 bases between. The CDR3 is made up of 14 amino acids. Per germline, CDR1 MNHEY and CDR2 SVGEGT. CDR3 amino acids: CASSVWDNNQPQHF. As DNA, the CDR3 is TGTGCCAGCAGTGTGTGGGATAACAATCAGCCCCAGCATTTT.